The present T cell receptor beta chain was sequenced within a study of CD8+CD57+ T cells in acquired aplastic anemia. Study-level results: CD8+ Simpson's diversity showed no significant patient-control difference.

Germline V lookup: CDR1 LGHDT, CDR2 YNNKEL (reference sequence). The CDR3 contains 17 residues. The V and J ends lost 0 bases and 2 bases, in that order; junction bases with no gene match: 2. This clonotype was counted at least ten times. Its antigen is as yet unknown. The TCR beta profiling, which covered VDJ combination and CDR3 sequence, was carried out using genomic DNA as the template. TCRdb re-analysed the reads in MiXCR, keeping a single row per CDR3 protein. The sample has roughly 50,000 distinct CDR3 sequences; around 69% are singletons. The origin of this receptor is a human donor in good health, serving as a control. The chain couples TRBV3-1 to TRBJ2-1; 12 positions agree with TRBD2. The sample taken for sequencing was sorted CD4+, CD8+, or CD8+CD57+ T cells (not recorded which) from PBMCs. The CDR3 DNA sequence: TGTGCCAGCAGCCAAGACGCTAGCGGGAGGGCCTACAATGAGCAGTTCTTC. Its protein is CASSQDASGRAYNEQFF.